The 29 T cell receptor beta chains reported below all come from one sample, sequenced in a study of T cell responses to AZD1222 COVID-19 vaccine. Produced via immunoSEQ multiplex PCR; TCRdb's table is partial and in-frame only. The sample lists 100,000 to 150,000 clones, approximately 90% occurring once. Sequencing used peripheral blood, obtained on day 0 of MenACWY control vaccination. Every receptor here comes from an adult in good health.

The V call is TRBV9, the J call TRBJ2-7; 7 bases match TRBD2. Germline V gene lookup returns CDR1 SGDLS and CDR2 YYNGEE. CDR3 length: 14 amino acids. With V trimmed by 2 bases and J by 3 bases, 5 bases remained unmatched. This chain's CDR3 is CASSVTSADYEQYF. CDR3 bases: TGTGCCAGCAGCGTTACTAGCGCCGACTACGAGCAGTACTTC.

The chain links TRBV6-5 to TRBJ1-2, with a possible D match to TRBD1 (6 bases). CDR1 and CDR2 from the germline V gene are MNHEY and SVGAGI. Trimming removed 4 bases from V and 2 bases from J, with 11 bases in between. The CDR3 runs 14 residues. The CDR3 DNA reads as TGTGCCAGCAGTTCCGGACAGAACAACTATGGCTACACCTTC. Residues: CASSSGQNNYGYTF.

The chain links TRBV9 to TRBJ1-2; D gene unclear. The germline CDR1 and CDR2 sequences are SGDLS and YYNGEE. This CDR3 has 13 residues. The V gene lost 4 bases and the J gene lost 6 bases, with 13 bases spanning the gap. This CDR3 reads CASSSQLSDGYTF. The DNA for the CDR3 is TGTGCCAGCAGCTCACAGCTGTCGGATGGCTACACCTTC.

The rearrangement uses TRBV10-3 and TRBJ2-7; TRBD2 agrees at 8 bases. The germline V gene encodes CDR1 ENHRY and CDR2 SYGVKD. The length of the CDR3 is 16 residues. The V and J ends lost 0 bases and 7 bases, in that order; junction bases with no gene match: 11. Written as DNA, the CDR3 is TGTGCCATCAGTGAGTCAGGGCGGGAGGAAGGAGGTGAGCAGTACTTC. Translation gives CAISESGREEGGEQYF.

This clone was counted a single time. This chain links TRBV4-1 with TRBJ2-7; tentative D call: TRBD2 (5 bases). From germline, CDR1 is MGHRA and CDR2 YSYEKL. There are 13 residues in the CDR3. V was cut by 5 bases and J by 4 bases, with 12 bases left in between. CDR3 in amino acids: CASSFRSGYEQYF. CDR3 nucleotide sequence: TGCGCCAGCAGCTTTCGGAGCGGTTACGAGCAGTACTTC.

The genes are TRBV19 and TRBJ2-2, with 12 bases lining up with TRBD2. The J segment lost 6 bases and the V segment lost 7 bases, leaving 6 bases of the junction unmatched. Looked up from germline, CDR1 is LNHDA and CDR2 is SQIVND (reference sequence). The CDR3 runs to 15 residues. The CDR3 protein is CASTDLAGGAGELFF. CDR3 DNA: TGTGCCAGTACCGATCTAGCGGGAGGGGCCGGGGAGCTGTTTTTT.

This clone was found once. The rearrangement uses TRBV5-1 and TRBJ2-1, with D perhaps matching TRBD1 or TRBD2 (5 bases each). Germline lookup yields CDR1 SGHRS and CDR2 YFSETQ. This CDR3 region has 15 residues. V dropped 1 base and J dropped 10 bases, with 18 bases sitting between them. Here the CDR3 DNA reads TGCGCCAGCAGCTTGACGGCCTTACTAGGGGACGAGCAGTTCTTC. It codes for CASSLTALLGDEQFF. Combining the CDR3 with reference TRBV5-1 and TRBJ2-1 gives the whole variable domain KAGVTQTPRYLIKTRGQQVTLSCSPISGHRSVSWYQQTPGQGLQFLFEYFSETQRNKGNFPGRFSGRQFSNSRSEMNVSTLELGDSALYLCASSLTALLGDEQFFGPGTRLTVL.

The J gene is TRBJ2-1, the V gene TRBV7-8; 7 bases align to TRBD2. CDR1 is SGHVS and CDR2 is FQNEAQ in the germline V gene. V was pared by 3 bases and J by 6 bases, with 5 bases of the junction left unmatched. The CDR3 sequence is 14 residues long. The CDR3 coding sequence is TGTGCCAGCAGCTTGGGAGGGCTCCCCAATGAGCAGTTCTTC. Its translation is CASSLGGLPNEQFF. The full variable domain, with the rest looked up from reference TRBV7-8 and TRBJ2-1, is GAGVSQSPRYKVAKRGQDVALRCDPISGHVSLFWYQQALGQGPEFLTYFQNEAQLDKSGLPSDRFFAERPEGSVSTLKIQRTQQEDSAVYLCASSLGGLPNEQFFGPGTRLTVL.

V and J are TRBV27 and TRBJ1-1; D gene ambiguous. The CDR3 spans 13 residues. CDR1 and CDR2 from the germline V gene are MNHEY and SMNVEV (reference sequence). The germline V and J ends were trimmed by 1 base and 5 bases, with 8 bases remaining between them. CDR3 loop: CASSLWGMTEAFF. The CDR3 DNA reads TGTGCCAGCAGTTTATGGGGTATGACTGAAGCTTTCTTT.

For the CDR3, the DNA is TGTGCCAGCAGCTTAGGCTCTAGCGGGACGGTCCCGAGGTATACGCAGTATTTT. As protein: CASSLGSSGTVPRYTQYF. The chain employs TRBV11-3 and TRBJ2-3; TRBD2 matches 9 bases. CDR1 is SGHNT and CDR2 is YENEEA in the germline V gene. After removal of 1 base from V and 7 bases from J, the junction contained 15 bases not matched to a gene. The CDR3 spans 18 residues.

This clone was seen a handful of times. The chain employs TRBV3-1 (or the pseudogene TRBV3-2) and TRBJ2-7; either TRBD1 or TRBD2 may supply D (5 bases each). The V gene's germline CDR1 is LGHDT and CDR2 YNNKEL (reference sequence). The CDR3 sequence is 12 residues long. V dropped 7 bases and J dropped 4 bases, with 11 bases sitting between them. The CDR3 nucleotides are TGTGCCAGCAAGGGACCGACGTACGAGCAGTACTTC. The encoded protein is CASKGPTYEQYF.

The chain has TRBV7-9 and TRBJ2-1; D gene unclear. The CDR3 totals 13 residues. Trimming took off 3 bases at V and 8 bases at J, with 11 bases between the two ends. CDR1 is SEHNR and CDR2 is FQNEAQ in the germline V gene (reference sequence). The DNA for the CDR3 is TGTGCCAGCAGCTTTGTCGACCTGGATGAGCAGTTCTTC. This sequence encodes CASSFVDLDEQFF.

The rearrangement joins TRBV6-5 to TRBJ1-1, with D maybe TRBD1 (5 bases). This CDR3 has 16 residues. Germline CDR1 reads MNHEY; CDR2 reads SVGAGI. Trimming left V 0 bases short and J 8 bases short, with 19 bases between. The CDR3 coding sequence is TGTGCCAGCAGTTACTCCTCATCGGGGGGGAGCGCCGAAGCTTTCTTT. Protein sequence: CASSYSSSGGSAEAFF.

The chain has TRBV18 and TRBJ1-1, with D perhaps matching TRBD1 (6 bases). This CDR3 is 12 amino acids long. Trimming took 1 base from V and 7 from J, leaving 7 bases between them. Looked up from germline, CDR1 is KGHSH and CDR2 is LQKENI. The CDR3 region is CASSPQGVEAFF. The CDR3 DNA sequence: TGTGCCAGCTCACCACAGGGGGTTGAAGCTTTCTTT.

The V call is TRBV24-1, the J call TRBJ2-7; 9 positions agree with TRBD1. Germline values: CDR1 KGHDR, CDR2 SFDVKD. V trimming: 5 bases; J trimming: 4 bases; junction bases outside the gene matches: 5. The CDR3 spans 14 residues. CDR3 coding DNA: TGTGCCACCAGTGCCGGACAGGGGATGTACGAGCAGTACTTC. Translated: CATSAGQGMYEQYF.

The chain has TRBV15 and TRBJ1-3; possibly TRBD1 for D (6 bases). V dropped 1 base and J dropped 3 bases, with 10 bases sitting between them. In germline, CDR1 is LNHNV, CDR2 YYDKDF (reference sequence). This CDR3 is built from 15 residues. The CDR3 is CATSRATGFGNTIYF. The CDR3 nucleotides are TGTGCCACCAGCAGAGCAACAGGGTTTGGAAACACCATATATTTT. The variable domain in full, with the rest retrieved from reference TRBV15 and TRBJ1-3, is DAMVIQNPRYQVTQFGKPVTLSCSQTLNHNVMYWYQQKSSQAPKLLFHYYDKDFNNEADTPDNFQSRRPNTSFCFLDIRSPGLGDTAMYLCATSRATGFGNTIYFGEGSWLTVV.

CDR3 in amino acids: CASSLRKSDTQYF. The CDR3 nucleotides are TGTGCCAGCAGCCTCCGTAAATCAGATACGCAGTATTTT. The V and J genes are TRBV3-1 (or the pseudogene TRBV3-2) and TRBJ2-3; D call uncertain. This CDR3 is built from 13 residues. CDR1 and CDR2 from the germline V gene are LGHDT and YNNKEL (reference sequence). Trimming removed 4 bases from V and 4 bases from J, with 9 bases in between.

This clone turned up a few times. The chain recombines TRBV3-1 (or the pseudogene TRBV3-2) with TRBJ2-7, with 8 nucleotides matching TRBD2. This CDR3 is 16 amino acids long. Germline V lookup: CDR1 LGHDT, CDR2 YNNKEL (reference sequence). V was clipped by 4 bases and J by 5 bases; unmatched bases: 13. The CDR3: CASSLTTSAKTNEQYF. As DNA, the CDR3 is TGTGCCAGCAGCCTTACGACTAGCGCCAAGACTAACGAGCAGTACTTC.

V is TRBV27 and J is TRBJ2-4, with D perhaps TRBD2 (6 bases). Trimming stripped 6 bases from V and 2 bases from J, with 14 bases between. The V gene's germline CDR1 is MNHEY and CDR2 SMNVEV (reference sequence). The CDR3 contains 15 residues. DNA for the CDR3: TGTGCCAGCAGCTCCCCGGGAGAGACCAAAAACATTCAGTACTTC. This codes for CASSSPGETKNIQYF.

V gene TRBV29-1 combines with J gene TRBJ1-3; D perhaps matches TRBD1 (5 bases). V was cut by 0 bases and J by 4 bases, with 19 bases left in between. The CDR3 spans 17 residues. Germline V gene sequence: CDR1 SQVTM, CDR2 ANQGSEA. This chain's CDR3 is CSVEDLYAGHFGNTIYF. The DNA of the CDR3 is TGCAGCGTTGAAGATCTATACGCCGGACACTTCGGAAACACCATATATTTT.

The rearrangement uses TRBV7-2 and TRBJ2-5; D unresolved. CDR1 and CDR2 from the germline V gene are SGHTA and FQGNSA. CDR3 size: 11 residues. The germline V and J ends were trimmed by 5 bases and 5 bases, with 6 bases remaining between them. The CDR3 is CASSQLETQYF. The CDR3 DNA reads TGTGCCAGCAGCCAACTTGAGACCCAGTACTTC.

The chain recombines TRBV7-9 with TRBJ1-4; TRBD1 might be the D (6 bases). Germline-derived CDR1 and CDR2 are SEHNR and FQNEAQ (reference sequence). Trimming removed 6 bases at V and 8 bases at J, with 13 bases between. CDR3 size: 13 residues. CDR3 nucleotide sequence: TGTGCCAGCAGAACAGGGTTGGAAGAAAAACTGTTTTTT. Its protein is CASRTGLEEKLFF.

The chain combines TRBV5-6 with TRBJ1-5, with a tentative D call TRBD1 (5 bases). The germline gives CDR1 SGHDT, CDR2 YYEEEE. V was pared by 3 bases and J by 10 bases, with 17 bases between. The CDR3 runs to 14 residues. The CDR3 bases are TGTGCCAGCAGCTGGGGGACCGGGACGCAACCCCAGCATTTT. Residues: CASSWGTGTQPQHF.

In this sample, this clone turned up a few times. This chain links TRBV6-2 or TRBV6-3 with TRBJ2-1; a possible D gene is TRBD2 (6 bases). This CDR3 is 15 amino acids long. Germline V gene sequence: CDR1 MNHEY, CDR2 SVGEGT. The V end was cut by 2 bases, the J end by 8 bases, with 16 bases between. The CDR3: CASSYILGDFDEQFF. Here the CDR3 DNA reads TGTGCCAGCAGTTACATTTTAGGGGACTTCGATGAGCAGTTCTTC.

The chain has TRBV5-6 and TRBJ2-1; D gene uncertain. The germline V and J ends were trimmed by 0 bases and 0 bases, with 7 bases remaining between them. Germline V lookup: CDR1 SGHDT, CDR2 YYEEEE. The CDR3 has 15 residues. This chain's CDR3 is CASSLAGFSYNEQFF. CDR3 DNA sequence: TGTGCCAGCAGCTTGGCCGGGTTCTCCTACAATGAGCAGTTCTTC.

CDR3 region: CASSKPIGGHTEAFF. Here the CDR3 DNA reads TGTGCCAGCAGCAAACCCATAGGGGGGCACACTGAAGCTTTCTTT. The chain joins TRBV3-1 (or the pseudogene TRBV3-2) to TRBJ1-1, with a weak D call TRBD1 (6 bases). CDR1 and CDR2 (germline): LGHDT, YNNKEL (reference sequence). V was pared by 5 bases and J by 3 bases, with 16 bases between. The CDR3 has 15 amino acids.

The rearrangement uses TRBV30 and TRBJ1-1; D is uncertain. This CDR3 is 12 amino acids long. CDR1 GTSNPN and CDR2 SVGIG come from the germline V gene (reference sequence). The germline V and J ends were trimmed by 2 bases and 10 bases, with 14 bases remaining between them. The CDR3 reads CAWSTSLLPAFF. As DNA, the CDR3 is TGTGCCTGGAGTACATCCCTACTCCCAGCTTTCTTT.

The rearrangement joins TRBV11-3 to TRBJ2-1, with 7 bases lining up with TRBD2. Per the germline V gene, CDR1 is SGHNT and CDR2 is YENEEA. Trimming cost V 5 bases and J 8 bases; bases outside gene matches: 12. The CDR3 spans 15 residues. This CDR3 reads CASSPRSRESHEQFF. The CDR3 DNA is TGTGCCAGCAGCCCACGGTCGCGGGAGAGCCATGAGCAGTTCTTC.

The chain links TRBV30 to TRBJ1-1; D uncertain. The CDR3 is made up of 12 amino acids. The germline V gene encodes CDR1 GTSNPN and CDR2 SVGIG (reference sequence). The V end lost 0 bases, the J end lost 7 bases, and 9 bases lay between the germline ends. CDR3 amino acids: CAWSVKGFEAFF. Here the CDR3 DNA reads TGTGCCTGGAGTGTAAAGGGATTTGAAGCTTTCTTT.